Listed below are T cell receptor beta chains from one sample, sequenced in a study of cytomegalovirus exposure and HLA in healthy donors. Profiling relied on immunoSEQ multiplex PCR, and the TCRdb table lists in-frame clones only, not all of them. The data hold roughly 140,000 clones, with around 88% observed a single time. The sequenced sample consisted of PBMCs. The source is a woman between 18 and 29 years old in good health and CMV-seropositive. Both conserved end residues are part of each CDR3. The D gene is left open where the match is weak. Clone sizes are given selectively: once, few, many, or a class where the clone is expanded.

len	v_gene	d_gene	j_gene	abundance	CDR3nt	CDR3aa
15	TRBV2	TRBD1	TRBJ2-5	NA	TGTGCCAGCAGCGCGGACAGGGGGCGCCTAGAGACCCAGTACTTC	CASSADRGRLETQYF
12	TRBV4-1	TRBD1	TRBJ1-2	few	TGCGCCAGCAGCCCGACAGGGGAACACTACACCTTC	CASSPTGEHYTF
15	TRBV19	NA	TRBJ2-3	NA	TGTGCCAGTCGCCCAGGCGGACATAAGACAGATACGCAGTATTTT	CASRPGGHKTDTQYF
13	TRBV9	NA	TRBJ2-1	NA	TGTGCCAGCAGCGTAGCTAGCAACAATGAGCAGTTCTTC	CASSVASNNEQFF
11	TRBV21-1	NA	TRBJ2-7	NA	TGTGCCAGCAGGCCAGGGGGTGAGCAGTACTTC	CASRPGGEQYF
22	TRBV13	TRBD2	TRBJ2-1	NA	TGTGCCAGCAGACGGGGGGGATGGGACCCCGTAATTGGTAGCGGGAGGAGGGTTGAGCAGTTCTTC	CASRRGGWDPVIGSGRRVEQFF
10	TRBV28	NA	TRBJ2-7	NA	TGTGCCGGAGCCAGCAAGGAGCAGTACTTC	CAGASKEQYF
12	TRBV29-1	NA	TRBJ1-2	NA	TGCAGCACCCAACAGGGATCAGATGGCTACACCTTC	CSTQQGSDGYTF
13	TRBV13	NA	TRBJ2-5	NA	TGTGCCAGCAGCTTTAGAATACAAGAGACCCAGTACTTC	CASSFRIQETQYF
16	TRBV4-1	NA	TRBJ1-4	once	TGCGCCAGCAGCCAAGATGGATATGGAGACCGGGAAAAACTGTTTTTT	CASSQDGYGDREKLFF
18	TRBV13	TRBD1	TRBJ2-2	once	TGTGCCAGCAGCTTAGGACGGGACAGAAATACGAACACCGGGGAGCTGTTTTTT	CASSLGRDRNTNTGELFF
14	TRBV5-6	TRBD1	TRBJ2-7	NA	TGTGCCAGCAGCCAAGGACAGGGGTTCTACGAGCAGTACTTC	CASSQGQGFYEQYF
15	TRBV19	NA	TRBJ1-5	NA	TGTGCCAGTTTTGGGAAGGGACTGATCAATCAGCCCCAGCATTTT	CASFGKGLINQPQHF
15	TRBV6-1	TRBD1	TRBJ2-3	NA	TGTGCCAGCAGTGAGCCGGGACAGGGATCAGATACGCAGTATTTT	CASSEPGQGSDTQYF
16	TRBV5-1	TRBD2	TRBJ2-1	once	TGCGCCAGCAGCTCGAAGACCTACCGAGCGGGGGATGAGCAGTTCTTC	CASSSKTYRAGDEQFF
15	TRBV7-2	NA	TRBJ2-1	NA	TGTGCCAGCACCCGTCAAGAGGGAGTTCCCAATGAGCAGTTCTTC	CASTRQEGVPNEQFF
15	TRBV5-1	NA	TRBJ2-2	NA	TGCGCCAGCAGCCCTGGACAGTCTAACACCGGGGAGCTGTTTTTT	CASSPGQSNTGELFF
17	TRBV5-6	TRBD2	TRBJ2-4	NA	TGTGCCAGCAGCTTGTTGGCGGGAGCGGGGTTGGGAAACATTCAGTACTTC	CASSLLAGAGLGNIQYF
12	TRBV6-1	TRBD1	TRBJ1-2	few	TGTGCCAGCCTCGACAGGGGCTATGGCTACACCTTC	CASLDRGYGYTF
15	TRBV6-5	TRBD2	TRBJ2-7	NA	TGTGCCAGTAAAGGGATACAGCGGGGAACCTACGAGCAGTACTTC	CASKGIQRGTYEQYF
14	TRBV18	TRBD1	TRBJ1-1	NA	TGTGCCAGCTCACCACCGGAGACAGGGGGGGAAGCTTTCTTT	CASSPPETGGEAFF
14	TRBV4-1	NA	TRBJ1-2	NA	TGCGCCAGCAGCCGGCTGAGAGGGTCGGATGGCTACACCTTC	CASSRLRGSDGYTF
13	TRBV15	NA	TRBJ1-2	NA	TGTGCCACCAGCAGAGAAGTCCAGAAAGGCTACACCTTC	CATSREVQKGYTF
12	TRBV7-2	NA	TRBJ1-5	NA	TGTGCCAGCAGCTCCCTTAAACAGCCCCAGCATTTT	CASSSLKQPQHF
21	TRBV15	NA	TRBJ1-1	many	TGTGCCACCAGCAGAGGGGGTGGGACACTTCCATTCATACGGGGTAACACTGAAGCTTTCTTT	CATSRGGGTLPFIRGNTEAFF
12	TRBV6-1	NA	TRBJ2-1	once	TGTGCCAGCAGTGACAACAGCGGTGAGCAGTTCTTC	CASSDNSGEQFF
14	TRBV2	NA	TRBJ2-3	NA	TGTGCCAGCAGTGTGGGGCAGGGTGTAGATACGCAGTATTTT	CASSVGQGVDTQYF
14	TRBV4-1	TRBD1	TRBJ1-2	NA	TGCGCCAGCAGCCAGGTTGGACAGGCCTATGGCTACACCTTC	CASSQVGQAYGYTF
18	TRBV5-1	TRBD2	TRBJ2-6	NA	TGCGCCAGCAGCATAGGGACTAGCGGGAGCCCTGGGGCCAACGTCCTGACTTTC	CASSIGTSGSPGANVLTF
15	TRBV30	NA	TRBJ2-7	NA	TGTGCCTGGAGTCCCCGCCCCGGGGTTCCCTACGAGCAGTACTTC	CAWSPRPGVPYEQYF
14	TRBV2	TRBD2	TRBJ2-2	NA	TGTGCCAGCCGGGGGGTCGGAAACACCGGGGAGCTGTTTTTT	CASRGVGNTGELFF
14	TRBV15	NA	TRBJ2-1	NA	TGTGCCACCGGGCATAGCGGCGCCTACAATGAGCAGTTCTTC	CATGHSGAYNEQFF
17	TRBV9	TRBD2	TRBJ2-3	NA	TGTGCCAGCAGCGTAGGGTATCGGGGACTAGCGACTGATACGCAGTATTTT	CASSVGYRGLATDTQYF
17	TRBV28	NA	TRBJ1-1	once	TGTGCCAGCAGTTTACGGAAGGAGTATCTCATGAACACTGAAGCTTTCTTT	CASSLRKEYLMNTEAFF
17	TRBV7-2	NA	TRBJ1-6	NA	TGTGCCAGCAGCTTAAAGGGCAGGGGAGCGCATAATTCACCCCTCCACTTT	CASSLKGRGAHNSPLHF
16	TRBV5-1	NA	TRBJ2-3	NA	TGCGCCAGCAGCTTGATTCCAACTAGTTCTGCAGATACGCAGTATTTT	CASSLIPTSSADTQYF
14	TRBV19	NA	TRBJ1-1	NA	TGTGCCAGTAGTATAGGGGGCGGTAACACTGAAGCTTTCTTT	CASSIGGGNTEAFF
15	TRBV5-5	TRBD1	TRBJ1-3	NA	TGTGCCAGCAGCCAGACAGGGCTCTCTGGAAACACCATATATTTT	CASSQTGLSGNTIYF
12	TRBV29-1	NA	TRBJ2-7	NA	TGCAGCGTTCTGGGGTCACCGGGGGAGCAGTACTTC	CSVLGSPGEQYF
15	TRBV29-1	NA	TRBJ2-5	NA	TGCAGCGTTGGGGTCGTGGAGGGCGGGTTGGAGACCCAGTACTTC	CSVGVVEGGLETQYF
12	TRBV19	NA	TRBJ1-4	NA	TGTGCCATAAACATGAAGAATGAAAAACTGTTTTTT	CAINMKNEKLFF
15	TRBV19	NA	TRBJ2-1	few	TGTGCCAGTAGTATAGACCACAGGGTTAACAATGAGCAGTTCTTC	CASSIDHRVNNEQFF
15	TRBV19	NA	TRBJ1-5	NA	TGTGCCAGTAGTTTTCAAAATCGACGGGGTCAGCCCCAGCATTTT	CASSFQNRRGQPQHF
17	TRBV4-1	TRBD1	TRBJ1-4	NA	TGCGCCAGCAAATACAGGGGGCGGTCCCTGGAGGATGAAAAACTGTTTTTT	CASKYRGRSLEDEKLFF
13	TRBV7-6	NA	TRBJ2-1	NA	TGTGCCAGCAGCCCTGGGGGGTCCTTTGAGCAGTTCTTC	CASSPGGSFEQFF
12	TRBV28	NA	TRBJ2-1	NA	TGTGCCAGCAGTTTTCGGGGAAATGAGCAGTTCTTC	CASSFRGNEQFF
15	TRBV5-1	TRBD1	TRBJ1-1	NA	TGCGCCAGCAGCTTGGAGGGGGCCAGTAACACTGAAGCTTTCTTT	CASSLEGASNTEAFF
16	TRBV6-5	TRBD1	TRBJ2-7	NA	TGTGCCAGCAGTTACTCTTACAGGGGGAGGCGGTACGAGCAGTACTTC	CASSYSYRGRRYEQYF
12	TRBV2	TRBD2	TRBJ2-1	NA	TGTGCCAGCAGTGAGCGGGAGGGTGAGCAGTTCTTC	CASSEREGEQFF
16	TRBV10-3	NA	TRBJ1-5	NA	TGTGCCATCAGTGAGGAACCTTTGGGGGGAAATCAGCCCCAGCATTTT	CAISEEPLGGNQPQHF
18	TRBV10-3	NA	TRBJ2-7	NA	TGTGCCATCAGTGAGTATCAGGGGGGCGCCACCCATTCGGGAGAGCAGTACTTC	CAISEYQGGATHSGEQYF
14	TRBV5-4	TRBD1	TRBJ1-6	NA	TGTGCCAGCAGCTTGAAGGGGGCAGGGTCACCCCTCCACTTT	CASSLKGAGSPLHF
12	TRBV30	NA	TRBJ2-2	once	TGTGCCTGGAGTCTCTACACCGGGGAGCTGTTTTTT	CAWSLYTGELFF
14	TRBV5-6	TRBD2	TRBJ2-4	NA	TGTGCCAGCAGCCTAACTAGCGGGGGGGCCCATCAGTACTTC	CASSLTSGGAHQYF
13	TRBV11-3	NA	TRBJ2-5	NA	TGTGCCAGCAGCTGGGGCCCTAGGGAGACCCAGTACTTC	CASSWGPRETQYF
14	TRBV9	NA	TRBJ2-1	few	TGTGCCAGCAGCTACGGGACTGCCCCTAATGAGCAGTTCTTC	CASSYGTAPNEQFF
15	TRBV5-1	TRBD1	TRBJ1-6	NA	TGCGCCAGCAGCTCGGGACAGGGAAGGCTTTCACCCCTCCACTTT	CASSSGQGRLSPLHF